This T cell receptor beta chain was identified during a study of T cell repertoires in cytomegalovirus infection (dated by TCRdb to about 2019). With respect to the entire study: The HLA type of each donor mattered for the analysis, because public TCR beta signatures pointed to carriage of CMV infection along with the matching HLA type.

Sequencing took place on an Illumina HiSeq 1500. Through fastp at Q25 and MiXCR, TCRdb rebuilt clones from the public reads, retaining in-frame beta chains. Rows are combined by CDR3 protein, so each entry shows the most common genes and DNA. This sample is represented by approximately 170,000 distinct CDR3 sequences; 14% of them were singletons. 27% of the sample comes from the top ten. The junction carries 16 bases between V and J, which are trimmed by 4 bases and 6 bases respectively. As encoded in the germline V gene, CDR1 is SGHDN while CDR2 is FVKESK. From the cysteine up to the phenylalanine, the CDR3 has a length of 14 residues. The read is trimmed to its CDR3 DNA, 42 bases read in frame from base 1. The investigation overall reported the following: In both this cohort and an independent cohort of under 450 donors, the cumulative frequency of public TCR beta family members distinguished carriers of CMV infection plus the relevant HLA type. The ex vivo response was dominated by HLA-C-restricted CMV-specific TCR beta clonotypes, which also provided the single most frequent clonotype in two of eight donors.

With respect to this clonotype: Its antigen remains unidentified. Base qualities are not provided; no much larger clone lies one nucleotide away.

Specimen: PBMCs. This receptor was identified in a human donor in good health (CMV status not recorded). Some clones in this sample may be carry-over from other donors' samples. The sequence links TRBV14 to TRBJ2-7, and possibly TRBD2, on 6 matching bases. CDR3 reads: CASSPLDWRGEQYF. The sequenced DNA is TGTGCCAGCAGCCCATTGGACTGGAGGGGCGAGCAGTACTTC.